This T cell receptor (beta chain) emerged from a study of blood T cell repertoires in COVID-19. Overall study context: Sources were T cells, B-cell-depleted T cells, or PBMCs; the material itself was cDNA or gDNA.

V was pared by 3 bases and J by 5 bases, with 6 bases of the junction left unmatched. Germline values: CDR1 LGHNA, CDR2 YSLEER. The CDR3 covers 15 residues. The protocol was immunoSEQ multiplex PCR, while the TCRdb copy is restricted to in-frame clones and leaves out a portion. The sample includes some 70,000 clones, roughly 87% of them seen just once. The receptor was derived from a woman aged 45-65 years with COVID-19, enrolled during active disease. The sequenced sample consisted of peripheral blood. This chain links TRBV4-3 with TRBJ2-3; 9 bases line up with TRBD2. CDR3 sequence reads: CASSHLAGSGDTQYF. The DNA for the CDR3 is TGCGCCAGCAGCCATCTAGCGGGGAGTGGAGATACGCAGTATTTT.